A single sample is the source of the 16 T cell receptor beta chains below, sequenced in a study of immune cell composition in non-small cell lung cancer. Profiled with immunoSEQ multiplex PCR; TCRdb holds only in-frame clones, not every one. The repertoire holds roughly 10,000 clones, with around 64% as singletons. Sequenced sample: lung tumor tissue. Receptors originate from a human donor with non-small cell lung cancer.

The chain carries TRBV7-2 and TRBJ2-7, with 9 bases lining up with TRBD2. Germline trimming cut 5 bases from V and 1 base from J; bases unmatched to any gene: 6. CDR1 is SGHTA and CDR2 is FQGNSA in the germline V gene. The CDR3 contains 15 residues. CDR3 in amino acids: CASSTQRGASYEQYF. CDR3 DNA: TGTGCCAGCAGCACCCAGCGGGGGGCTTCCTACGAGCAGTACTTC.

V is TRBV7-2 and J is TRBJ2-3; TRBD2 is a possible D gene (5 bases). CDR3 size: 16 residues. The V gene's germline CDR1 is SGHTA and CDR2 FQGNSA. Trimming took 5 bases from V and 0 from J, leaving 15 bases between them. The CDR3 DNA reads TGTGCCAGCAGCCTCATGGCCGGGGTGAGCACAGATACGCAGTATTTT. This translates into CASSLMAGVSTDTQYF.

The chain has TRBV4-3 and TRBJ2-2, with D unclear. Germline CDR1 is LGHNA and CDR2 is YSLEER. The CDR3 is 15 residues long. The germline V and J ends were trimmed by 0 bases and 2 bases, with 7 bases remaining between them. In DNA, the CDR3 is TGCGCCAGCAGCCAAGATCGACTTAACACCGGGGAGCTGTTTTTT. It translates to CASSQDRLNTGELFF.

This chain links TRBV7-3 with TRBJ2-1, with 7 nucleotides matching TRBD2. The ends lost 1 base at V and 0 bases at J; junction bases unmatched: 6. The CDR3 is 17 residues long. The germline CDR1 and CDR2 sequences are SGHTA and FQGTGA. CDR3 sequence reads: CASSLMGGGDSYNEQFF. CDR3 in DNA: TGTGCCAGCAGCTTAATGGGGGGAGGGGACTCCTACAATGAGCAGTTCTTC.

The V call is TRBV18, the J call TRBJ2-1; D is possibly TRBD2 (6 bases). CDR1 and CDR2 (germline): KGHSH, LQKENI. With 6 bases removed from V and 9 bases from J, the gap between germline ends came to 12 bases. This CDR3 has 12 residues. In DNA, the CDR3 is TGTGCCAGCTCGCCTACGACTAGTGAGCAGTTCTTC. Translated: CASSPTTSEQFF.

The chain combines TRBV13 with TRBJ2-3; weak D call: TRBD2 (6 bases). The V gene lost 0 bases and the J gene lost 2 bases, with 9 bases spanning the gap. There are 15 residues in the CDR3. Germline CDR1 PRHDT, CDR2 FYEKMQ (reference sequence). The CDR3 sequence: CASSLGGRITDTQYF. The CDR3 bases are TGTGCCAGCAGCTTAGGAGGGAGGATCACAGATACGCAGTATTTT.

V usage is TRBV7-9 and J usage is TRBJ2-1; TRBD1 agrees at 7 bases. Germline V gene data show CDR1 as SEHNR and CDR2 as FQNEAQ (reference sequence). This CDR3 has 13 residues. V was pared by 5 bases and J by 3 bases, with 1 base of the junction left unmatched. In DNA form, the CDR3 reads TGTGCCAGCAGCCGGGACAGCTACAATGAGCAGTTCTTC. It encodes CASSRDSYNEQFF.

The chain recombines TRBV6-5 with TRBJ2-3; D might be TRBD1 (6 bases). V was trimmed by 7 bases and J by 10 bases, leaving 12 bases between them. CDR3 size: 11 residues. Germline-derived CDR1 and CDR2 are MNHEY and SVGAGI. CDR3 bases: TGTGCCAGCACCCTACAGGGAGCGCAGTATTTT. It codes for CASTLQGAQYF.

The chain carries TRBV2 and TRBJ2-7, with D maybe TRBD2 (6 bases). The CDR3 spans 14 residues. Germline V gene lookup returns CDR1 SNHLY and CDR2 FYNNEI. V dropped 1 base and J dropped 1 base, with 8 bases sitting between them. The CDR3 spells CASSEGTISYEQYF. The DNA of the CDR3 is TGTGCCAGCAGTGAAGGGACTATATCCTACGAGCAGTACTTC.

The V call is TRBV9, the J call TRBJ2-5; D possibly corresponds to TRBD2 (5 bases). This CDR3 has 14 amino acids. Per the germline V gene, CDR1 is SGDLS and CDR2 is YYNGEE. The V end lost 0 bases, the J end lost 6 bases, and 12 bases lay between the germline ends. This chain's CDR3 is CASSVGENLQTQYF. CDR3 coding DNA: TGTGCCAGCAGCGTAGGGGAGAACTTGCAGACCCAGTACTTC. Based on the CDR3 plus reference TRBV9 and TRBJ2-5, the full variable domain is DSGVTQTPKHLITATGQRVTLRCSPRSGDLSVYWYQQSLDQGLQFLIQYYNGEERAKGNILERFSAQQFPDLHSELNLSSLELGDSALYFCASSVGENLQTQYFGPGTRLLVL.

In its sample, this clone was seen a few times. CDR3 DNA: TGTGCCAGCAGTATGGGACTAGCAACAGATACGCAGTATTTT. Translation gives CASSMGLATDTQYF. The chain joins TRBV6-6 to TRBJ2-3; TRBD2 agrees at 9 bases. Germline CDR1 and CDR2: MNHNY and SVGAGI (reference sequence). This CDR3 comprises 14 residues. The V segment lost 5 bases and the J segment 3 bases; nucleotides outside the gene matches: 3.

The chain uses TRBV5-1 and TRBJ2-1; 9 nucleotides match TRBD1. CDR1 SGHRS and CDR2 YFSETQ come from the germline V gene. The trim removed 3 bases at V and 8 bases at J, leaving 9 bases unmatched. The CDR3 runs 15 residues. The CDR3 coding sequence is TGCGCCAGCAGCTCCGGGACAGGGTCATGGGATGAGCAGTTCTTC. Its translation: CASSSGTGSWDEQFF.

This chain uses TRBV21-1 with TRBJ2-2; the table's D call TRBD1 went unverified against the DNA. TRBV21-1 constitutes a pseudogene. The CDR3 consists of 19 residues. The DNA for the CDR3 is TGTGCCAGCAGCTTTAGGACAGGGGGTGGACTACTCAACACCGGGGAGCTGTTTTTT. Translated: CASSFRTGGGLLNTGELFF.

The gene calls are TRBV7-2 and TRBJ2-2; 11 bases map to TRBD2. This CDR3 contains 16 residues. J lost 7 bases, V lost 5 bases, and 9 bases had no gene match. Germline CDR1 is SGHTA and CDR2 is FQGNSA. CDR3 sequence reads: CASSPTSGMSIGELFF. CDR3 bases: TGTGCCAGCAGCCCGACTAGCGGGATGTCGATCGGGGAGCTGTTTTTT.

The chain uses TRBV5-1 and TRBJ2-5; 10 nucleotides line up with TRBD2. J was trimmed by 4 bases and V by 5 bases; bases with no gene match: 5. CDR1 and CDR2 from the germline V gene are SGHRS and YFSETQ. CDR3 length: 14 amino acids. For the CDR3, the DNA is TGCGCCAGCAGTCTAGCGGGAGAACGAGAGACCCAGTACTTC. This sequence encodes CASSLAGERETQYF.

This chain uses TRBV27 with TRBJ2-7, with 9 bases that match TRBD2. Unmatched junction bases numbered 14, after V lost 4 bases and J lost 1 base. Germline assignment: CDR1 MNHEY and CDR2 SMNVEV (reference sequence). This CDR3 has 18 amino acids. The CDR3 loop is CASSSGATLREGSYEQYF. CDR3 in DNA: TGTGCCAGCAGTTCCGGGGCTACGTTGCGGGAGGGATCCTACGAGCAGTACTTC.